This T cell receptor beta chain was recorded in a study of cytomegalovirus exposure and HLA in healthy donors. Primers for the PCR totalled 60 Vbeta and 13 Jbeta. Only in-frame clones appear in the TCRdb table, and some are missing; sequencing was by immunoSEQ multiplex PCR. This sample carries about 190,000 clones, roughly 77% of them seen once, and the ten largest clones take around 3.3%. Study results and limitations: It was reported that TCR beta sequences correctly inferred the HLA-A and HLA-B alleles for most subjects. According to reports, the classifier identified cytomegalovirus status with high specificity and sensitivity. Later analysis identified several of the most significant clusters that appeared linked to common viral pathogens.

Comment on this clone: The target antigen is unknown.

CDR1 is WNHNN, CDR2 SYGVQD, per germline (reference sequence). V shed 4 bases and J 1 base; nucleotides not matched to a gene: 6. The CDR3 length is 17 residues. The specimen was PBMCs. The rearrangement uses TRBV10-1 and TRBJ2-1; 11 nucleotides align to TRBD2. The sequence was collected from a woman under 40 in good health and CMV-seropositive. As DNA, the CDR3 is TGCGCCAGCAGTGGGAGACTAGCGGGAAGGTCCTACAATGAGCAGTTCTTC. It yields the protein CASSGRLAGRSYNEQFF.